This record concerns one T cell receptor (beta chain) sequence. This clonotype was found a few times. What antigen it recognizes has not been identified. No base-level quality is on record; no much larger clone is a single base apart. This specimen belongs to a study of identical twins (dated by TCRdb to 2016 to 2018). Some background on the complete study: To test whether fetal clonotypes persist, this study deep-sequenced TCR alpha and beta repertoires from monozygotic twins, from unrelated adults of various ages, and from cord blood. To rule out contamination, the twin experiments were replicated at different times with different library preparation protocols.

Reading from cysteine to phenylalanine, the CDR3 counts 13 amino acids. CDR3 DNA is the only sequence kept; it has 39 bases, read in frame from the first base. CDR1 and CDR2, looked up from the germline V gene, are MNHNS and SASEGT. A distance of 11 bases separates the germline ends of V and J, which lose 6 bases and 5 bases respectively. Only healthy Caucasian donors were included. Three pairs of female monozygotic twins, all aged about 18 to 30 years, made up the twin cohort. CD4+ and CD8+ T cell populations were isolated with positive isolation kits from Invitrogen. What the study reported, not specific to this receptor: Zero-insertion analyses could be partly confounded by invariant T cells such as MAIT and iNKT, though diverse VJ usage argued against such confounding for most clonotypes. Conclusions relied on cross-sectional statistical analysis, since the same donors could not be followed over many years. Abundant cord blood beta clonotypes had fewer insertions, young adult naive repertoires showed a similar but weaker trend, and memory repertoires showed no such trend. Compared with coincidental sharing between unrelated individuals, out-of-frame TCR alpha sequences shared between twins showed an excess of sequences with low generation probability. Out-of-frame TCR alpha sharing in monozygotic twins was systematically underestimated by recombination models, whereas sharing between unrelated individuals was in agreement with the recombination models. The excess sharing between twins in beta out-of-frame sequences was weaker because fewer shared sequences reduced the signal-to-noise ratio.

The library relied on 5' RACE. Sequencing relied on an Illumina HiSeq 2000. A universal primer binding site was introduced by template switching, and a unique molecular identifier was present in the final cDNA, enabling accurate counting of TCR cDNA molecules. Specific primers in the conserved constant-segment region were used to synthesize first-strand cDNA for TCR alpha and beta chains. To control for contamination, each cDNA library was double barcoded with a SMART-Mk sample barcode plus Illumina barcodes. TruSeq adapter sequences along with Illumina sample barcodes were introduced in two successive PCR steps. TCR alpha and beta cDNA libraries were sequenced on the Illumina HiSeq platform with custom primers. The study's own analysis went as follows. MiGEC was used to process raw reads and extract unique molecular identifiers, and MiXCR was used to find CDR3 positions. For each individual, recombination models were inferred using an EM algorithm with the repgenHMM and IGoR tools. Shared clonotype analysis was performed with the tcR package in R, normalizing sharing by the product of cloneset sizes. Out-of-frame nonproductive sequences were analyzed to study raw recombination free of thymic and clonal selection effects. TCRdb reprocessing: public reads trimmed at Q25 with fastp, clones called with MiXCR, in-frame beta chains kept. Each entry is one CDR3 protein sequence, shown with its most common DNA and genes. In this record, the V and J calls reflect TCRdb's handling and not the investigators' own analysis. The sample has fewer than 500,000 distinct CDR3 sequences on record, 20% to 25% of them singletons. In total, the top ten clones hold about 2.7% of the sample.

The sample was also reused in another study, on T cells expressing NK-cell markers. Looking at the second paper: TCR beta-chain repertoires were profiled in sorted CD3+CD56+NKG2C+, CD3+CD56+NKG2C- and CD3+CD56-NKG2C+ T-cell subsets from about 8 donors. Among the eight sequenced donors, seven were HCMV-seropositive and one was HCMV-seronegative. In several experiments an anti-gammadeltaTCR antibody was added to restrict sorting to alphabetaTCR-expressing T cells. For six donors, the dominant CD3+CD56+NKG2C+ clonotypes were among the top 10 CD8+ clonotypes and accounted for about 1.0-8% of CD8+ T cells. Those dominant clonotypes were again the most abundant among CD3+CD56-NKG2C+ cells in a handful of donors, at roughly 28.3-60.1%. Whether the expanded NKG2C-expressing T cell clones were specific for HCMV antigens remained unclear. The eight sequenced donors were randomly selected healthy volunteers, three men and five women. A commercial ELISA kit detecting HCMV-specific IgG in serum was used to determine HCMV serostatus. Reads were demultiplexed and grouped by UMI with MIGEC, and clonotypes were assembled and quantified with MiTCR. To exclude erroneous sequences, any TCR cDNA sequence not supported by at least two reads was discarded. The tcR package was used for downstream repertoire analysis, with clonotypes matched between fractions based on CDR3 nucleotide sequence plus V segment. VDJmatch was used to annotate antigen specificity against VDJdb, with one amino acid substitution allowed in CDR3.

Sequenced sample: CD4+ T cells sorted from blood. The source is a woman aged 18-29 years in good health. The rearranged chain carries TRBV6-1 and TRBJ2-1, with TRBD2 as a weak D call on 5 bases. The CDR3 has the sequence CASRLGPHNEQFF. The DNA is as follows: TGTGCCAGCAGACTAGGCCCCCACAATGAGCAGTTCTTC.